These 4 T cell receptor beta chains were all obtained from the same sample, sequenced in a study of T cell responses to AZD1222 COVID-19 vaccine. Data came from immunoSEQ multiplex PCR; TCRdb stores just in-frame clones and leaves some out. The profile shows about 150,000 clones, 80% to 90% of them singletons. The specimen was peripheral blood, collected on day 0 of AZD1222 vaccination. The receptors stem from an adult in good health.

The gene calls are TRBV28 and TRBJ2-7, with no clear D. This CDR3 has 14 residues. CDR1 and CDR2 from the germline V gene are MDHEN and SYDVKM. The V end was cut by 1 base, the J end by 2 bases, with 9 bases between. Here the CDR3 reads CASSLYGRAYEQYF. The DNA of the CDR3 is TGTGCCAGCAGTTTATATGGGCGAGCCTACGAGCAGTACTTC.

This clone was seen a single time. This chain connects TRBV4-1 to TRBJ1-6, with 7 bases fitting TRBD1. The germline V gene encodes CDR1 MGHRA and CDR2 YSYEKL. The J segment lost 3 bases and the V segment lost 4 bases, leaving 9 bases of the junction unmatched. This CDR3 spans 17 amino acids. The CDR3 reads CASSPPGTAIYNSPLHF. CDR3 nucleotide sequence: TGCGCCAGCAGCCCACCCGGGACAGCTATCTATAATTCACCCCTCCACTTT.

As DNA, the CDR3 is TGTGCCAGCAGAGGGGGACAGTCGCCCCGACGGCATTTT. Its protein is CASRGGQSPRRHF. This chain connects TRBV25-1 to TRBJ1-5, with 7 bases fitting TRBD1. Germline CDR1 MGHDK, CDR2 SYGVNS. V trimming: 6 bases; J trimming: 15 bases; junction bases outside the gene matches: 14. The length of the CDR3 is 13 residues. Full variable domain (rest looked up from reference TRBV25-1 and TRBJ1-5): EADIYQTPRYLVIGTGKKITLECSQTMGHDKMYWYQQDPGMELHLIHYSYGVNSTEKGDLSSESTVSRIRTEHFPLTLESARPSHTSQYLCASRGGQSPRRHFGDGTRLSIL.

The chain uses TRBV3-1 (or the pseudogene TRBV3-2) and TRBJ1-1; a possible D gene is TRBD1 (6 bases). From germline, CDR1 is LGHDT and CDR2 YNNKEL (reference sequence). This CDR3 contains 15 residues. Trimming stripped 4 bases from V and 11 bases from J, with 23 bases between. In DNA, the CDR3 is TGTGCCAGCAGCCCGGGAGGCTGGACAGACACGGAGGCTTTCTTT. Translating gives CASSPGGWTDTEAFF.